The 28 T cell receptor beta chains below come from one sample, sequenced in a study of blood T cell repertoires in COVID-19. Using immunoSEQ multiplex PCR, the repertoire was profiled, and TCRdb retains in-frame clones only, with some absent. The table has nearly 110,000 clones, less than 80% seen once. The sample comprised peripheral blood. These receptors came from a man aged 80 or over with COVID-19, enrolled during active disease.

CDR3: CASSFNFRGEEQYF. In nucleotides, the CDR3 is TGTGCCAGCAGCTTCAACTTTCGCGGCGAAGAGCAGTACTTC. The gene calls are TRBV7-2 and TRBJ2-7; D is undetermined. The CDR3 contains 14 residues. Per the germline V gene, CDR1 is SGHTA and CDR2 is FQGNSA. Trimming removed 3 bases from V and 7 bases from J, with 16 bases in between.

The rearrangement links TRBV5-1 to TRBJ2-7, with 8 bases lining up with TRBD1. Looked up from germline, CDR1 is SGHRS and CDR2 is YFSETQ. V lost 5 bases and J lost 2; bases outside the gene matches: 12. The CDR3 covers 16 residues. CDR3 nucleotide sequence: TGCGCCAGCAGACCCCAACCGGGACAGGACACCTACGAGCAGTACTTC. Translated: CASRPQPGQDTYEQYF.

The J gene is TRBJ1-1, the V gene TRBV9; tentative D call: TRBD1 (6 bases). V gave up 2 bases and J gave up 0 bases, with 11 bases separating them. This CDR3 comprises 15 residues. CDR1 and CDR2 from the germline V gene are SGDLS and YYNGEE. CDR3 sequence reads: CASSVTGYMNTEAFF. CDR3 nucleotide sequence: TGTGCCAGCAGCGTGACAGGATACATGAACACTGAAGCTTTCTTT. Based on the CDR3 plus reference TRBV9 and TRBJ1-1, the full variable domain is DSGVTQTPKHLITATGQRVTLRCSPRSGDLSVYWYQQSLDQGLQFLIQYYNGEERAKGNILERFSAQQFPDLHSELNLSSLELGDSALYFCASSVTGYMNTEAFFGQGTRLTVV.

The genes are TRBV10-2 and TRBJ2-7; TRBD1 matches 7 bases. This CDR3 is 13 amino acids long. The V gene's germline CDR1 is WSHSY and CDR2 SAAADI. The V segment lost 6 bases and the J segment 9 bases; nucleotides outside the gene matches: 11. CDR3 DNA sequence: TGCGCCAGCAGCCGAAAGACAGGGACAGCGCAGTACTTC. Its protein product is CASSRKTGTAQYF.

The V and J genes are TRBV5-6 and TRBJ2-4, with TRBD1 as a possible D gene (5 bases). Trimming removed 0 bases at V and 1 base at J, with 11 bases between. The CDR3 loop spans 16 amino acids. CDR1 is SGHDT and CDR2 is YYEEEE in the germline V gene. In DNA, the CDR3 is TGTGCCAGCAGCTTGGAGGATGCAGGGGCCAAAAACATTCAGTACTTC. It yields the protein CASSLEDAGAKNIQYF.

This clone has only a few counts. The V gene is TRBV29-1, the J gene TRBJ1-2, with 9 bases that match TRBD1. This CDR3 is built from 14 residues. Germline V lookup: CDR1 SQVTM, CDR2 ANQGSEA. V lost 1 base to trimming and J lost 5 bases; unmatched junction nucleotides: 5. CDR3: CSVEVDRGWYGYTF. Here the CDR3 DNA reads TGCAGCGTTGAAGTTGACAGGGGGTGGTATGGCTACACCTTC.

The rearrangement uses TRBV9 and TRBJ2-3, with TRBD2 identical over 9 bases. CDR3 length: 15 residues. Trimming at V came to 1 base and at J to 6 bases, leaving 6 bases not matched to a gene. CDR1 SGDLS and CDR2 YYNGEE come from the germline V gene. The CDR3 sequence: CASSVRREGTDTQYF. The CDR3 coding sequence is TGTGCCAGCAGCGTACGGCGGGAGGGGACTGATACGCAGTATTTT. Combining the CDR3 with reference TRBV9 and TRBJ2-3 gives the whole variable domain DSGVTQTPKHLITATGQRVTLRCSPRSGDLSVYWYQQSLDQGLQFLIQYYNGEERAKGNILERFSAQQFPDLHSELNLSSLELGDSALYFCASSVRREGTDTQYFGPGTRLTVL.

CDR3 DNA: TGTGCCAGCAACGCCGGACAGGGGGCATCAGATACGCAGTATTTT. Its translation: CASNAGQGASDTQYF. V and J are TRBV6-5 and TRBJ2-3, with 11 bases that match TRBD1. The V segment lost 7 bases and the J segment 4 bases; nucleotides outside the gene matches: 7. Per germline, CDR1 MNHEY and CDR2 SVGAGI. The CDR3 covers 15 residues.

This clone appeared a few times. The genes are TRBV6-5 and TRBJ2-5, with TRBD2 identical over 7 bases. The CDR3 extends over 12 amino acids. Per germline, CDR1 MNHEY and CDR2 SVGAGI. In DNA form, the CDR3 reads TGTGCAATAGCGGGCGGGACCGAGACCCAGTACTTC. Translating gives CAIAGGTETQYF.

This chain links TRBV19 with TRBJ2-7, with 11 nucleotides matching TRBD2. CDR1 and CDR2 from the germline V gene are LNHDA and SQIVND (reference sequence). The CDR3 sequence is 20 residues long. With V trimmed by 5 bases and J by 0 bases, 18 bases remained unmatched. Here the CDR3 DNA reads TGTGCCAGTAGTTTCCGTGTGTTGGGACTAGCGGAGTCCACCTCCTACGAGCAGTACTTC. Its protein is CASSFRVLGLAESTSYEQYF. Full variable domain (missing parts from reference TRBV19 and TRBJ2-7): DGGITQSPKYLFRKEGQNVTLSCEQNLNHDAMYWYRQDPGQGLRLIYYSQIVNDFQKGDIAEGYSVSREKKESFPLTVTSAQKNPTAFYLCASSFRVLGLAESTSYEQYFGPGTRLTVT.

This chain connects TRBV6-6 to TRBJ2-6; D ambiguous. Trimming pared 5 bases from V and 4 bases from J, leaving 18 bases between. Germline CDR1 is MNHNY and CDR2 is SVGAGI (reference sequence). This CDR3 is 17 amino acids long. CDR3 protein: CASSRGVPTEGANVLTF. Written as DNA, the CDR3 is TGTGCCAGCAGTCGCGGCGTTCCGACGGAGGGGGCCAACGTCCTGACTTTC.

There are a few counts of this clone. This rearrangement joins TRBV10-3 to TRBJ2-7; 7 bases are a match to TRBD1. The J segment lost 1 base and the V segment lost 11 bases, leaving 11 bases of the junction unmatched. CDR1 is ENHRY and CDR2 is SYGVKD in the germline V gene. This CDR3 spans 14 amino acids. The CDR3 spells CASIRGTESYEQYF. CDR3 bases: TGTGCCTCCATCAGGGGGACAGAGTCCTACGAGCAGTACTTC.

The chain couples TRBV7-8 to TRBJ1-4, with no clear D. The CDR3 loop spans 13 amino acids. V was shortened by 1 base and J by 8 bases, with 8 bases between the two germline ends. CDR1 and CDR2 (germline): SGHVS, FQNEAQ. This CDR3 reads CASSLVFAEKLFF. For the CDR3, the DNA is TGTGCCAGCAGCTTAGTTTTCGCGGAAAAACTGTTTTTT.

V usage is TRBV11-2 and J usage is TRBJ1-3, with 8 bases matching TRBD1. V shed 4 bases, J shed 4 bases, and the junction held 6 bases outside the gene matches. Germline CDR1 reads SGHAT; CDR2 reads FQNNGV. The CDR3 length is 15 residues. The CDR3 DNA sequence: TGTGCCAGCAGCTGGATCGGACAGGGAGGAAACACCATATATTTT. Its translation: CASSWIGQGGNTIYF.

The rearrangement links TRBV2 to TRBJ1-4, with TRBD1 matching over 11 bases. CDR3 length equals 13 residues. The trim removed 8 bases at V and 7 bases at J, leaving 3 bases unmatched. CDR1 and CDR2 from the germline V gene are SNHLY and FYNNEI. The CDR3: CASSGTGGEKLFF. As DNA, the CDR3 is TGTGCCAGCTCCGGGACAGGGGGTGAAAAACTGTTTTTT.

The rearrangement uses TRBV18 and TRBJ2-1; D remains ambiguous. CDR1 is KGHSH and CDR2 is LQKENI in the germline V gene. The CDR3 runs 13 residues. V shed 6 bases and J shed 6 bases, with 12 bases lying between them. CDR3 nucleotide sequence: TGTGCCAGCTCGCAAGATTCCAGCAATGAGCAGTTCTTC. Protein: CASSQDSSNEQFF.

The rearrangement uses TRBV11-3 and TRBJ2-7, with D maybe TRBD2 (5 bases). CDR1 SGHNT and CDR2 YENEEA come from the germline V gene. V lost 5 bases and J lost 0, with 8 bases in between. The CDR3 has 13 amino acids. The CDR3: CASSPDFSYEQYF. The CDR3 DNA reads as TGTGCCAGCAGCCCGGACTTCTCCTACGAGCAGTACTTC.

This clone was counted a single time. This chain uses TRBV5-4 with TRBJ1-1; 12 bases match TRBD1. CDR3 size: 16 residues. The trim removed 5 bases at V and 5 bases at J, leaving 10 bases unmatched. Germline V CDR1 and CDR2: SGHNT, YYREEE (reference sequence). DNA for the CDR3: TGTGCCAGCAGATACCGCGGGACAGGGGGCAGGACTGAAGCTTTCTTT. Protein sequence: CASRYRGTGGRTEAFF.

CDR3 coding DNA: TGCGCCAGCAGCCCAAGGACTAGCGCATCAGGGACGAACACCGGGGAGCTGTTTTTT. Protein sequence: CASSPRTSASGTNTGELFF. The chain is built from TRBV4-3 and TRBJ2-2; 9 bases are shared with TRBD2. The CDR3 contains 19 residues. Germline assignment: CDR1 LGHNA and CDR2 YSLEER. Unmatched junction bases numbered 12, after V lost 4 bases and J lost 0 bases.

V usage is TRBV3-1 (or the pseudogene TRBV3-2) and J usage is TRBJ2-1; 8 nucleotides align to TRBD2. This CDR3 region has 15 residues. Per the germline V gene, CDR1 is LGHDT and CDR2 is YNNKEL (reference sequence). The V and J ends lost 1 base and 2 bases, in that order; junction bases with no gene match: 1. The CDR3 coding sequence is TGTGCCAGCAGCCAAGGTAGCGGGGCCTACAATGAGCAGTTCTTC. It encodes CASSQGSGAYNEQFF.

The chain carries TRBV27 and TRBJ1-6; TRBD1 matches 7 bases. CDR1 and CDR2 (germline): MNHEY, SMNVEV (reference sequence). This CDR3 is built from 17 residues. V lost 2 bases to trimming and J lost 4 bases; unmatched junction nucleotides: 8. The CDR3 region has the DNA TGTGCCAGCAGTTTACGGGGGGGACAGATTTATAATTCACCCCTCCACTTT. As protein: CASSLRGGQIYNSPLHF.

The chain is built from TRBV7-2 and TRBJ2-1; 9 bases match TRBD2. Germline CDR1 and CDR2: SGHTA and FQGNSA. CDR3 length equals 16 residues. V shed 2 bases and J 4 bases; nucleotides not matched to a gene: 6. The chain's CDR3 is CASSLRRLAEYNEQFF. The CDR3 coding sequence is TGTGCCAGCAGCTTACGACGACTAGCGGAGTACAATGAGCAGTTCTTC.

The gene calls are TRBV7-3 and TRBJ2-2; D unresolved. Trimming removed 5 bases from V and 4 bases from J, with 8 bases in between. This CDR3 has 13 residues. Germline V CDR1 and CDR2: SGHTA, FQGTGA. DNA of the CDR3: TGTGCCAGCAGCCGAGTCCCCACCGGGGAGCTGTTTTTT. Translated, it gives CASSRVPTGELFF.

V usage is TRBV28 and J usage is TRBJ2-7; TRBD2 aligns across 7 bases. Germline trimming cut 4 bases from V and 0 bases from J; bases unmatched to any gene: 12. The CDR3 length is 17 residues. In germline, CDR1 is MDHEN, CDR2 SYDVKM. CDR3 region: CASSSLGLAAASYEQYF. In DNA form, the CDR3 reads TGTGCCAGCAGTTCCCTGGGGCTAGCGGCCGCCTCCTACGAGCAGTACTTC.

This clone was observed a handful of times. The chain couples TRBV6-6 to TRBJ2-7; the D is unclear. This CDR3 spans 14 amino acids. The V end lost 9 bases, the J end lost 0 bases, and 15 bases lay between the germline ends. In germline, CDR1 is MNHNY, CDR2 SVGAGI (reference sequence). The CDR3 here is CASVGRDNSYEQYF. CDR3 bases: TGTGCCAGTGTTGGCCGAGACAACTCCTACGAGCAGTACTTC.

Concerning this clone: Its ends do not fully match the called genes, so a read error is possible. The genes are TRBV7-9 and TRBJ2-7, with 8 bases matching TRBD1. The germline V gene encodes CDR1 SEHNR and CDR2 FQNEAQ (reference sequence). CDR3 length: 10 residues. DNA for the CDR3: TGTGCCAGCAGCGGGGACAGGAGCTTCTTC. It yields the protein CASSGDRSFF.

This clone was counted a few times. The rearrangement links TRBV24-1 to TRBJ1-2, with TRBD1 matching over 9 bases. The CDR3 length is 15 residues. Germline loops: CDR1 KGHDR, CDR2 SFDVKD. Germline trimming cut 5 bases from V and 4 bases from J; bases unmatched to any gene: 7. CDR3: CATSAPGQGVYGYTF. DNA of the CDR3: TGTGCCACCAGTGCCCCGGGACAGGGTGTCTATGGCTACACCTTC.

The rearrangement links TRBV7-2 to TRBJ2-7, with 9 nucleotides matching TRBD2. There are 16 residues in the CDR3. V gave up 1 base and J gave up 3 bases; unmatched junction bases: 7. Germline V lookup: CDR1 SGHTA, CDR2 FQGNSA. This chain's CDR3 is CASSLVPSGIGYEQYF. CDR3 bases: TGTGCCAGCAGCTTAGTTCCTAGCGGGATTGGCTACGAGCAGTACTTC.